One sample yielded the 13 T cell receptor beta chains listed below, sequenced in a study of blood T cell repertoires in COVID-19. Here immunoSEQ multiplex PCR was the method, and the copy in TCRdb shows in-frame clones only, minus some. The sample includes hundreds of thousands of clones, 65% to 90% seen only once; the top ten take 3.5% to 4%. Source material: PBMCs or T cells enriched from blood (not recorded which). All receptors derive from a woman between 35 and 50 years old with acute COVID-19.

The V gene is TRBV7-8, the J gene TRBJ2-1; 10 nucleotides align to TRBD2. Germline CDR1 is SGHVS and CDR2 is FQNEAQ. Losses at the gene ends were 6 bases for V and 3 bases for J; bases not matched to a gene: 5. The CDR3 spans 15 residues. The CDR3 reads CASRGASGGYNEQFF. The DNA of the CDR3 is TGTGCCAGCAGGGGGGCTAGCGGGGGCTACAATGAGCAGTTCTTC.

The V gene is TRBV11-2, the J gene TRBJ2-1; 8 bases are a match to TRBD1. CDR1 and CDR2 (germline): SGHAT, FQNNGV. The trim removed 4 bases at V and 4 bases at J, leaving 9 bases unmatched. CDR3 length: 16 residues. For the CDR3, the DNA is TGTGCCAGCAGCTGGAGGAGACAGGGGCATTACAATGAGCAGTTCTTC. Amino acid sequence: CASSWRRQGHYNEQFF.

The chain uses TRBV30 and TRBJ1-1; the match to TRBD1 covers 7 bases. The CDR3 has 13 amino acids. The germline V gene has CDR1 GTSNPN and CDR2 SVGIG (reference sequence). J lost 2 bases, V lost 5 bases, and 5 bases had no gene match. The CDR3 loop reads CAWPGQKNTEAFF. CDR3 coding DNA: TGTGCCTGGCCGGGACAGAAAAACACTGAAGCTTTCTTT.

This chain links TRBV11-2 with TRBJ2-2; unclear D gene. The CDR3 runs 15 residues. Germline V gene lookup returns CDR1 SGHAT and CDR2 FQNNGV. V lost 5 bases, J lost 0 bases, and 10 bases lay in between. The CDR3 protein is CASSRAPANTGELFF. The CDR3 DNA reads TGTGCCAGCAGCCGAGCCCCCGCGAACACCGGGGAGCTGTTTTTT.

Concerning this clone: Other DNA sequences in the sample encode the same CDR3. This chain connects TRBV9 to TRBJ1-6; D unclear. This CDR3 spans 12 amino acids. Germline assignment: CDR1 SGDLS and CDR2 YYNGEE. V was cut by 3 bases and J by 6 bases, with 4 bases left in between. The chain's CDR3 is CASSAGNSPLHF. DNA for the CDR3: TGTGCCAGCAGCGCGGGTAATTCACCCCTCCACTTT. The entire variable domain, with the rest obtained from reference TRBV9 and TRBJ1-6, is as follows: DSGVTQTPKHLITATGQRVTLRCSPRSGDLSVYWYQQSLDQGLQFLIQYYNGEERAKGNILERFSAQQFPDLHSELNLSSLELGDSALYFCASSAGNSPLHFGNGTRLTVT.

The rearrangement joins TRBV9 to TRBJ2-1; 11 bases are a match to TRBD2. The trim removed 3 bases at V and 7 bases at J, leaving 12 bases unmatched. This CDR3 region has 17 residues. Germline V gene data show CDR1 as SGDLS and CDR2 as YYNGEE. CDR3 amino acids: CASSGRQTSGKFNEQFF. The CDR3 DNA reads TGTGCCAGCAGCGGGCGTCAGACTAGCGGGAAGTTTAATGAGCAGTTCTTC.

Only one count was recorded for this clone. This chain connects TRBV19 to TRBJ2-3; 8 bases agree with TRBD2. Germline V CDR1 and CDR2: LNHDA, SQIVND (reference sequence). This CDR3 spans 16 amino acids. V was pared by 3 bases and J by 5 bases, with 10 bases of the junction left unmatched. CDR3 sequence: CASSILPGGRGDTQYF. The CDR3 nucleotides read TGTGCCAGTAGTATTTTACCGGGAGGGCGGGGAGATACGCAGTATTTT.

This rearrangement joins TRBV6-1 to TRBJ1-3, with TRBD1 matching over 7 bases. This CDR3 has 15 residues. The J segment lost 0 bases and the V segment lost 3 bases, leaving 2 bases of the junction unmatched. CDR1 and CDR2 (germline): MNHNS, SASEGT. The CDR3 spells CASSEDRYSGNTIYF. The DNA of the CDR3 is TGTGCCAGCAGTGAGGACAGGTACTCTGGAAACACCATATATTTT.

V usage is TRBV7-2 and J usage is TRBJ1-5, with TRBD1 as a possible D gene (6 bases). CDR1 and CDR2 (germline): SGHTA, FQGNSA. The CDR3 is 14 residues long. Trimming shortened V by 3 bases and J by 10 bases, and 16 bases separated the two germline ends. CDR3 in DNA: TGTGCCAGCAGCTTGCCGGGACAAAAGGGACCCCAGCATTTT. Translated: CASSLPGQKGPQHF.

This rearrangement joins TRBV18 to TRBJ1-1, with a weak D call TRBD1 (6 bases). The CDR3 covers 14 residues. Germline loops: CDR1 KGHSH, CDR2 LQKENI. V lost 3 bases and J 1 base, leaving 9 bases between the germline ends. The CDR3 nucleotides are TGTGCCAGCTCACCGCAGGGGCAGAACACTGAAGCTTTCTTT. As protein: CASSPQGQNTEAFF.

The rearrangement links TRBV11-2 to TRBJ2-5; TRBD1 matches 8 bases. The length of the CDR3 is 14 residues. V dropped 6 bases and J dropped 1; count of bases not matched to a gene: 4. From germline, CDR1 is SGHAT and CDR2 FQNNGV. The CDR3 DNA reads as TGTGCCAGCAGTCAGGGGGCTGCCCAAGAGACCCAGTACTTC. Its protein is CASSQGAAQETQYF.

The CDR3 loop reads CASSLGSGNVQPQHF. The CDR3 region has the DNA TGTGCCAGCAGCTTAGGGTCGGGGAACGTGCAGCCCCAGCATTTT. This chain uses TRBV7-2 with TRBJ1-5; D not resolved. The CDR3 extends over 15 amino acids. Germline V gives CDR1 SGHTA, CDR2 FQGNSA. V gave up 1 base and J gave up 7 bases, with 14 bases separating them.

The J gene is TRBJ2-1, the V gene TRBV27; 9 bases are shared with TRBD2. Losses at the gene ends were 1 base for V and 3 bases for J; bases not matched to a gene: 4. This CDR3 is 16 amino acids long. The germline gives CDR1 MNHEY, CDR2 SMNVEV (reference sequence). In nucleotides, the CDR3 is TGTGCCAGCAGTTTATATGGCGGGGGGGACTACAATGAGCAGTTCTTC. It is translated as CASSLYGGGDYNEQFF.